The sequence of this T cell receptor beta chain was determined in a study of cytomegalovirus exposure and HLA in healthy donors. PCR employed 60 Vbeta and 13 Jbeta primers. This table comes from immunoSEQ multiplex PCR, and its TCRdb copy is limited to in-frame clones, with some not included. The sample shows 95,000 to 150,000 clones, around 72% of them seen only once. With 6 bases clipped from V and 2 bases from J, the junction kept 14 bases outside the gene matches. This CDR3 comprises 16 residues. Per germline, CDR1 SGHNT and CDR2 YYREEE (reference sequence). The rearrangement joins TRBV5-4 to TRBJ2-7, with 7 nucleotides matching TRBD2. The sample taken for sequencing was PBMCs. This receptor was taken from a man aged 30-40 years in good health and CMV-seronegative. The CDR3 protein is CASTPGGGTDPYEQYF. The CDR3 DNA sequence: TGTGCCAGCACCCCTGGGGGGGGGACTGACCCCTACGAGCAGTACTTC.